This T cell receptor beta chain was documented in a study of cytomegalovirus exposure and HLA in healthy donors. About the research overall: Later, an analysis reported that the 110 or so validation repertoires had used the same platform as the approximately 720 first-cohort repertoires.

Sequencing used immunoSEQ multiplex PCR; TCRdb keeps in-frame clones, though not all of them. The sample records 65,000 or so clones, around 96% being singletons. Comment on this clone: Its cognate antigen is unknown.

Findings of the study overall: For most TCR sequences rarity was the rule, although some public TCRs occurred in many donors. Published work reported that the classifier diagnosed cytomegalovirus status with high specificity and sensitivity.

Germline V gene sequence: CDR1 SNHLY, CDR2 FYNNEI. V lost 4 bases, J lost 0 bases, and 7 bases lay in between. CDR3 length: 14 amino acids. While the first cohort had hundreds of subjects, the donors belonged to the separate validation cohort of 100 to 150 subjects. Specimen: PBMCs. The V and J genes are TRBV2 and TRBJ1-5; D is uncertain. The origin of this receptor is a man between 18 and 35 years old in good health and CMV-seropositive. CDR3 residues: CASSAEYSNQPQHF. The CDR3 bases are TGTGCCAGCAGTGCAGAATATAGCAATCAGCCCCAGCATTTT.